This is a list of T cell receptor beta chains from one sample in a study of cytomegalovirus exposure and HLA in healthy donors. Assay: immunoSEQ multiplex PCR; the TCRdb copy retains only in-frame clones and omits some. The data hold some 110,000 clones, with roughly 77% observed a single time. The sequenced sample consisted of PBMCs. These receptors all come from a man aged 40-49 years in good health and CMV-seronegative. Both conserved end residues are part of each CDR3.

J: TRBJ2-1
V: TRBV6-1
CDR3: CASRDRDRGFGEFF

J: TRBJ2-7
V: TRBV5-1
CDR3: CASSLLGLAGGSSYEQYF

J: TRBJ2-1
V: TRBV6-1
CDR3: CASSPSGAYNEQFF

J: TRBJ1-5
V: TRBV12-2
CDR3: CASRLAAGGRNQPQHF

J: TRBJ1-3
V: TRBV6-5
CDR3: CASGGRAGNTIYF

J: TRBJ1-5
V: TRBV5-1
CDR3: CASSLGGGNQPQHF

J: TRBJ1-5
V: TRBV6-1
CDR3: CASSEAGTVSSNQPQHF

J: TRBJ2-5
V: TRBV7-9
CDR3: CASSSPGLAGKETQYF

J: TRBJ1-5
V: TRBV7-8
CDR3: CASSPPGQVINQPQHF

J: TRBJ2-7
V: TRBV7-8
CDR3: CASSLALSYEQYF

J: TRBJ1-1
V: TRBV19
CDR3: CASSIDLVNTEAFF

J: TRBJ2-7
V: TRBV6-5
CDR3: CASSFPGQTREQYF

J: TRBJ2-5
V: TRBV7-9
CDR3: CASTPGTGGETQYF

J: TRBJ2-3
V: TRBV7-9
CDR3: CASSLQTGQTDTQYF

J: TRBJ1-1
V: TRBV11-2
CDR3: CASSFSRGTEAFF

J: TRBJ1-1
V: TRBV11-2
CDR3: CASSRQGNTEAFF

J: TRBJ2-3
V: TRBV7-2
CDR3: CASSPRLAGGFSDTQYF

J: TRBJ2-2
V: TRBV2
CDR3: CASRLEGNTGELFF

J: TRBJ2-2
V: TRBV7-6
CDR3: CASSRRDRGSGGELFF

J: TRBJ2-1
V: TRBV7-2
CDR3: CASSPSSSYNEQFF

J: TRBJ1-4
V: TRBV2
CDR3: CASSPGQGWEKLFF

J: TRBJ1-3
V: TRBV9
CDR3: CASSVEGRVAGNTIYF

J: TRBJ2-7
V: TRBV1
CDR3: CTSSQASGQYF

J: TRBJ2-7
V: TRBV19
CDR3: CASSFGISYEQYF

J: TRBJ2-1
V: TRBV5-6
CDR3: CASSFGFWPRGEQFF

J: TRBJ1-5
V: TRBV5-1
CDR3: CASSLAIQPQHF

J: TRBJ1-1
V: TRBV7-9
CDR3: CASKREPNTEAFF

J: TRBJ1-2
V: TRBV6-1
CDR3: CASSPGGGRNYGYTF

J: TRBJ2-5
V: TRBV9
CDR3: CASSPTGLAGAETQYF

J: TRBJ2-3
V: TRBV5-1
CDR3: CASSSQGLAGETQYF

J: TRBJ2-7
V: TRBV7-7
CDR3: CASSLGNRDEQYF

J: TRBJ1-2
V: TRBV18
CDR3: CASSPPQARGFYGYTF

J: TRBJ2-2
V: TRBV15
CDR3: CATSRLAGSVGELFF

J: TRBJ2-6
V: TRBV19
CDR3: CASSITGSSGANVLTF

J: TRBJ1-5
V: TRBV10-2
CDR3: CASSESSTGLQPQHF

J: TRBJ2-3
V: TRBV5-6
CDR3: CASSLYWGLTTDTQYF

J: TRBJ2-3
V: TRBV6-6
CDR3: CASSPPGGFGGDAQYF

J: TRBJ2-3
V: TRBV4-1
CDR3: CASSQDALSTLAGVLTDTQYF

J: TRBJ2-5
V: TRBV16
CDR3: CASSQGGEAETQYF

J: TRBJ1-5
V: TRBV15
CDR3: CATSRAWGVRPQHF

J: TRBJ1-5
V: TRBV15
CDR3: CATARGHGQPQHF

J: TRBJ1-4
V: TRBV5-8
CDR3: CASSLRGEKLFF

J: TRBJ2-1
V: TRBV12-5
CDR3: CASGFALGSGGANEQFF

J: TRBJ2-3
V: TRBV6-1
CDR3: CASRVSGGTDTQYF

J: TRBJ1-1
V: TRBV2
CDR3: CASREEGNTEAFF

J: TRBJ1-1
V: TRBV2
CDR3: CASSELEGTTEAFF

J: TRBJ2-7
V: TRBV5-5
CDR3: CASSFNEGWYEQYF

J: TRBJ2-1
V: TRBV6-4
CDR3: CASSPTSDYNEQFF

J: TRBJ1-2
V: TRBV7-9
CDR3: CASRAGGNGYTF

J: TRBJ2-3
V: TRBV7-2
CDR3: CASSLGGGSRRNTQYF

J: TRBJ2-6
V: TRBV9
CDR3: CASSVGQVLSGANVLTF

J: TRBJ2-5
V: TRBV6-1
CDR3: CASSALYSEETQYF

J: TRBJ1-2
V: TRBV7-6
CDR3: CASNPSKRANPQLANYGYTF

J: TRBJ1-1
V: TRBV10-2
CDR3: CASSIGGNTEAFF

J: TRBJ1-2
V: TRBV5-1
CDR3: CASSGGRGVNYGYTF